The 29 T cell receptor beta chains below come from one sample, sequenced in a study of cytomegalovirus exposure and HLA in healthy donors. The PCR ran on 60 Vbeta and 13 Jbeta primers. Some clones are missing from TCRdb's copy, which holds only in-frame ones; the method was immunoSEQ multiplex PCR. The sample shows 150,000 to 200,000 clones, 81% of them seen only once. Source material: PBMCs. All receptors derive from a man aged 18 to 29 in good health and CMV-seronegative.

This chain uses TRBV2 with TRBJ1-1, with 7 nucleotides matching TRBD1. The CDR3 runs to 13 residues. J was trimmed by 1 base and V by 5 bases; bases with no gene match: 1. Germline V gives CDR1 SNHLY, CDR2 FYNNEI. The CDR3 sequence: CASSTGENTEAFF. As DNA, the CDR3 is TGTGCCAGCAGTACAGGGGAGAACACTGAAGCTTTCTTT.

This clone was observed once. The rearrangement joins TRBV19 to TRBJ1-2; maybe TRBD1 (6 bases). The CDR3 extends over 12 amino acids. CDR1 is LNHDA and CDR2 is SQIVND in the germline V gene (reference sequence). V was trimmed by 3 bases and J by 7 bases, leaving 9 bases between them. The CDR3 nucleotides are TGTGCCAGTAGTATGAACAGGGTTGGCTACACCTTC. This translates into CASSMNRVGYTF. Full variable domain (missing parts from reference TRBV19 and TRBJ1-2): DGGITQSPKYLFRKEGQNVTLSCEQNLNHDAMYWYRQDPGQGLRLIYYSQIVNDFQKGDIAEGYSVSREKKESFPLTVTSAQKNPTAFYLCASSMNRVGYTFGSGTRLTVV.

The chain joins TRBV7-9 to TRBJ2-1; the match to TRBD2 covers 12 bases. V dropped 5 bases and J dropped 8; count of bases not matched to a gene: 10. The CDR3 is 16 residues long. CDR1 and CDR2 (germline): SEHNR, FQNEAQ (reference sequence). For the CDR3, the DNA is TGTGCCAGCAGCCTACCTAGACTAGCGGGAGTGCATGAGCAGTTCTTC. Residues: CASSLPRLAGVHEQFF.

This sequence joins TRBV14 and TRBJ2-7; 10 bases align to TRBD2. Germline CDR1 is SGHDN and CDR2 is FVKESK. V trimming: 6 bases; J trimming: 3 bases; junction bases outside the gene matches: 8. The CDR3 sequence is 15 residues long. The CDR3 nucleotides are TGTGCCAGCAGTAAACGGACTAGCGGTTACTACGAGCAGTACTTC. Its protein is CASSKRTSGYYEQYF.

In DNA, the CDR3 is TGTGCCAGCAGCTTAGGTTCAGGGGTGCAGCCCCAGCATTTT. Its translation is CASSLGSGVQPQHF. The V and J genes are TRBV7-8 and TRBJ1-5; weak D call: TRBD1 (6 bases). Per germline, CDR1 SGHVS and CDR2 FQNEAQ. The V end lost 1 base, the J end lost 7 bases, and 11 bases lay between the germline ends. The CDR3 contains 14 residues.

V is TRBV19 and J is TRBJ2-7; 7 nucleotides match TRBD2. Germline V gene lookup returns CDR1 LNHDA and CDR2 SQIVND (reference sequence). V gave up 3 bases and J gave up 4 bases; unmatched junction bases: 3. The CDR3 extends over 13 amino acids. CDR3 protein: CASSIQGGYEQYF. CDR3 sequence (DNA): TGTGCCAGTAGTATCCAGGGAGGGTACGAGCAGTACTTC.

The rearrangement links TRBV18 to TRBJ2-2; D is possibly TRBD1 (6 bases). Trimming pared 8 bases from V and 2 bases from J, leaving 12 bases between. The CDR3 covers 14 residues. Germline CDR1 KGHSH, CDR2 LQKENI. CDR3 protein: CASETGLNTGELFF. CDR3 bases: TGTGCCAGCGAGACAGGATTAAACACCGGGGAGCTGTTTTTT.

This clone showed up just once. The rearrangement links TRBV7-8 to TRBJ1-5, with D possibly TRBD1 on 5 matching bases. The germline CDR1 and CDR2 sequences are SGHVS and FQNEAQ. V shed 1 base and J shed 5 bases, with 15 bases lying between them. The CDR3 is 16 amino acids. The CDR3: CASSLVTSGVHQPQHF. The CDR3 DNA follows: TGTGCCAGCAGCTTAGTCACCTCGGGGGTTCATCAGCCCCAGCATTTT.

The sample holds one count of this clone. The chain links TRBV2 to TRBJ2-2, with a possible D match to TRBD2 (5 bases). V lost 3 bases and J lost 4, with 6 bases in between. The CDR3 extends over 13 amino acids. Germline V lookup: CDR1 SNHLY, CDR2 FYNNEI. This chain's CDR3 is CASSDRGTGELFF. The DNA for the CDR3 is TGTGCCAGCAGTGACCGGGGCACCGGGGAGCTGTTTTTT.

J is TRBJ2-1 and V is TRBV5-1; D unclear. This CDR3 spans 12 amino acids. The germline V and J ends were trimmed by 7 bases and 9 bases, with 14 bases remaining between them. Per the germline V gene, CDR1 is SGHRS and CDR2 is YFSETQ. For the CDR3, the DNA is TGCGCCAGCGGCAAAGACCGGAGTGAGCAGTTCTTC. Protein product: CASGKDRSEQFF.

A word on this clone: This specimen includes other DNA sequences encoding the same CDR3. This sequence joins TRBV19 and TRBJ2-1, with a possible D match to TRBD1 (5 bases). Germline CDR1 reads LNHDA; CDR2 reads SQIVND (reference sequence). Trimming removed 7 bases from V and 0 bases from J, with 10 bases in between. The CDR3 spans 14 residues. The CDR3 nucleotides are TGTGCCAGTACGCGCGACAGCTCCTACAATGAGCAGTTCTTC. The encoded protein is CASTRDSSYNEQFF. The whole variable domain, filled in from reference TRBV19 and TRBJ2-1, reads DGGITQSPKYLFRKEGQNVTLSCEQNLNHDAMYWYRQDPGQGLRLIYYSQIVNDFQKGDIAEGYSVSREKKESFPLTVTSAQKNPTAFYLCASTRDSSYNEQFFGPGTRLTVL.

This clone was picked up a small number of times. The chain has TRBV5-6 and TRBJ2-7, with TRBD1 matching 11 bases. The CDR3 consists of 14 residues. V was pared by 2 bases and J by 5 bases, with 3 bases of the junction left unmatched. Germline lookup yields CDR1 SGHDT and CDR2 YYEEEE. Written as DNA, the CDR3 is TGTGCCAGCAGCTTTGGACAGGGGGCCAACGAGCAGTACTTC. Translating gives CASSFGQGANEQYF.

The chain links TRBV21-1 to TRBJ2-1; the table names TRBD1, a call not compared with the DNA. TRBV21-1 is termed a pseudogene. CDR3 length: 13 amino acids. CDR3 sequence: CASSHQSYNEQFF. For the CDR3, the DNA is TGTGCCAGCAGCCATCAATCCTACAATGAGCAGTTCTTC.

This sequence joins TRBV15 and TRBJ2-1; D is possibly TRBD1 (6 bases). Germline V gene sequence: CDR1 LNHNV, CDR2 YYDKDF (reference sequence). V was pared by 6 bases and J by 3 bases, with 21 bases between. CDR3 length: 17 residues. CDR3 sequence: CATRKGPQGKHYNEQFF. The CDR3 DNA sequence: TGTGCCACCAGAAAAGGGCCTCAGGGGAAGCACTACAATGAGCAGTTCTTC. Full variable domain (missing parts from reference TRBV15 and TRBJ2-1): DAMVIQNPRYQVTQFGKPVTLSCSQTLNHNVMYWYQQKSSQAPKLLFHYYDKDFNNEADTPDNFQSRRPNTSFCFLDIRSPGLGDTAMYLCATRKGPQGKHYNEQFFGPGTRLTVL.

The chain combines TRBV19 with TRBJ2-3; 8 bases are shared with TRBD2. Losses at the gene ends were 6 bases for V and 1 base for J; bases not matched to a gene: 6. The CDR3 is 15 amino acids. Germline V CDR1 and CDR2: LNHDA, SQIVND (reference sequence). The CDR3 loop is CASRGGGSGTDTQYF. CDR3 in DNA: TGTGCCAGTAGAGGCGGGGGGTCCGGCACAGATACGCAGTATTTT. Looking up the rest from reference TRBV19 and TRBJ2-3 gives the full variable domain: DGGITQSPKYLFRKEGQNVTLSCEQNLNHDAMYWYRQDPGQGLRLIYYSQIVNDFQKGDIAEGYSVSREKKESFPLTVTSAQKNPTAFYLCASRGGGSGTDTQYFGPGTRLTVL.

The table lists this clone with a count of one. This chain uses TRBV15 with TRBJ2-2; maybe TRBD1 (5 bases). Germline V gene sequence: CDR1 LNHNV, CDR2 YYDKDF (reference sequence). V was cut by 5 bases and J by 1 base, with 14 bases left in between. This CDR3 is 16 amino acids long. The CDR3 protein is CATSPRGGMNTGELFF. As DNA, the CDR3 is TGTGCCACCAGCCCTAGGGGCGGAATGAACACCGGGGAGCTGTTTTTT.

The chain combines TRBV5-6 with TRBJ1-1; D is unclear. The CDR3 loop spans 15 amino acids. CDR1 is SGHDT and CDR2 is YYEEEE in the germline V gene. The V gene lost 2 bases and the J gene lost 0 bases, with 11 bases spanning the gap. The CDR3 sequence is CASSFYPTVNTEAFF. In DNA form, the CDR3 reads TGTGCCAGCAGCTTTTATCCGACTGTGAACACTGAAGCTTTCTTT.

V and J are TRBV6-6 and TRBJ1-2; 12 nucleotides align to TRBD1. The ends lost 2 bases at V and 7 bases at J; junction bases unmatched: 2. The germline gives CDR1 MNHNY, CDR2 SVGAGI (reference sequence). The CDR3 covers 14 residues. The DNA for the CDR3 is TGTGCCAGCAGTTACGGGGGACAGGGGGCTGGCTACACCTTC. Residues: CASSYGGQGAGYTF.

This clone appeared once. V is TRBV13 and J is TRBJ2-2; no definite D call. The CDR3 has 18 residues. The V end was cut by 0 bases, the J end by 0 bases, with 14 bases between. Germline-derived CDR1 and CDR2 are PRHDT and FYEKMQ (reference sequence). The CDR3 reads CASSLGTTVNANTGELFF. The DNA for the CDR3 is TGTGCCAGCAGCTTAGGGACAACAGTTAACGCGAACACCGGGGAGCTGTTTTTT.

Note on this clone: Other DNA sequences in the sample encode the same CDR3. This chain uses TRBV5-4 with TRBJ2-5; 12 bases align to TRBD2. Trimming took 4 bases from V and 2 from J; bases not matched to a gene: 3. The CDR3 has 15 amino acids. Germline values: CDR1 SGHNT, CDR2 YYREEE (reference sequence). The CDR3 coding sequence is TGTGCCAGCAGCCCGCTAGCGGGGGGGCAAGAGACCCAGTACTTC. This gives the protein CASSPLAGGQETQYF. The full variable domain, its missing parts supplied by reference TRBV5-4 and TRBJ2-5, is ETGVTQSPTHLIKTRGQQVTLRCSSQSGHNTVSWYQQALGQGPQFIFQYYREEENGRGNFPPRFSGLQFPNYSSELNVNALELDDSALYLCASSPLAGGQETQYFGPGTRLLVL.

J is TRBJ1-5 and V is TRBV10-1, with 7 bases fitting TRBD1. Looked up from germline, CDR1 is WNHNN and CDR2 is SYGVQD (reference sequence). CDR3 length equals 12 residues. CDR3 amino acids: CFRDRGNQPQHF. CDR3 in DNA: TGCTTCCGGGACAGAGGTAATCAGCCCCAGCATTTT.

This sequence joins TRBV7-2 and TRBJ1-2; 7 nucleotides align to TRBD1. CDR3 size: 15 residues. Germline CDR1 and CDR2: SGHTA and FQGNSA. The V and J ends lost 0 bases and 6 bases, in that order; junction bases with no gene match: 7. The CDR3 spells CASSLAPGTDNGYTF. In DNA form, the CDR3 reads TGTGCCAGCAGCTTAGCCCCCGGGACAGACAATGGCTACACCTTC.

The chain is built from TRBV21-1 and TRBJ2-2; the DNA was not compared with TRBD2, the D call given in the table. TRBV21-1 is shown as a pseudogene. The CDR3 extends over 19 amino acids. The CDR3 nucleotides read TGTGCCAGCAGCAAAGGCGGGTCTCGGGTAGCGGGGGTCACCGGGGAGCTGTTTTTT. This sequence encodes CASSKGGSRVAGVTGELFF.

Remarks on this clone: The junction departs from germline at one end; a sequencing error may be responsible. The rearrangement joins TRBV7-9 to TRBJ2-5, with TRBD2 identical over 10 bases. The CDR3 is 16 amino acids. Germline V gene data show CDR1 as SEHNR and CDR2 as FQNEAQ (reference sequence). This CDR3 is CSSTPSGRANQETQYF. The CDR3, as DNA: TGTTCCAGCACACCGAGCGGGAGGGCCAACCAAGAGACCCAGTACTTC.

CDR3 residues: CASSVDRNTEAFF. CDR3 DNA: TGCGCCAGCAGTGTCGACAGGAACACTGAAGCTTTCTTT. The chain has TRBV10-2 and TRBJ1-1, with D perhaps matching TRBD1 (5 bases). From germline, CDR1 is WSHSY and CDR2 SAAADI. This CDR3 contains 13 residues. The V end was cut by 4 bases, the J end by 1 base, with 7 bases between.

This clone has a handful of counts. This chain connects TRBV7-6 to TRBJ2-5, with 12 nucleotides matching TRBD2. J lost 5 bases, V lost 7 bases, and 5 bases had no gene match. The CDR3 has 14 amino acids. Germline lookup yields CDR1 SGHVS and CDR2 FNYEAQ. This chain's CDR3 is CASTSGRASETQYF. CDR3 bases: TGTGCCAGCACTAGCGGGAGGGCCTCTGAGACCCAGTACTTC.

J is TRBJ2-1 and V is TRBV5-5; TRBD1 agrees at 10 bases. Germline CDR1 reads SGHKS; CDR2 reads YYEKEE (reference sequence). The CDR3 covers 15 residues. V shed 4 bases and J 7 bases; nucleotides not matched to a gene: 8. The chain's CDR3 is CASSLGTGESNEQFF. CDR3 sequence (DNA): TGTGCCAGCAGCCTAGGGACAGGGGAATCGAATGAGCAGTTCTTC.

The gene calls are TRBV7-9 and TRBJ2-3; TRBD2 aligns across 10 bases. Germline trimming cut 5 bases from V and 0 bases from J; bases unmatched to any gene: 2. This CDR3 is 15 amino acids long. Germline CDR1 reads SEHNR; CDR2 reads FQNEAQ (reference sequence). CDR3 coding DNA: TGTGCCAGCAGCAAGACTAGCGGGAGCACAGATACGCAGTATTTT. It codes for CASSKTSGSTDTQYF.

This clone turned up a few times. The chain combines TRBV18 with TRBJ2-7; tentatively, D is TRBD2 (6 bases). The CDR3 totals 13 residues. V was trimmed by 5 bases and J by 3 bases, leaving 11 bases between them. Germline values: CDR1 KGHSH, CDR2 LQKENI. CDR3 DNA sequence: TGTGCCAGCTCAAGGGAGGCGGGCTACGAGCAGTACTTC. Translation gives CASSREAGYEQYF.